One and the same sample provided the 4 T cell receptor beta chains below, sequenced in a study of T cells after yellow fever vaccination. TCRdb reanalysed the 5' RACE reads using MiXCR and keeps one entry per CDR3 protein. The data contain about 320,000 distinct CDR3 sequences, around a tenth of them seen just once; the ten biggest clones take up 3% to 3.5%. The sample consisted of CD4+ T cells sorted from PBMCs, taken 45 days after the yellow fever booster vaccination. The receptors come from a man between 18 and 35 years old who received the YFV17D yellow fever vaccine.

V usage is TRBV4-1 and J usage is TRBJ2-1; possibly TRBD1 for D (5 bases). This CDR3 region has 15 residues. Trimming left V 0 bases short and J 7 bases short, with 13 bases between. Germline values: CDR1 MGHRA, CDR2 YSYEKL. CDR3 in DNA: TGCGCCAGCAGCCAAGATTACAGGTTTGGTAATGAGCAGTTCTTC. This encodes CASSQDYRFGNEQFF.

This clonotype was recorded many times. The V gene is TRBV12-3 or TRBV12-4, the J gene TRBJ1-5, with TRBD1 matching 11 bases. CDR3 length: 15 residues. V dropped 5 bases and J dropped 5; count of bases not matched to a gene: 5. In DNA form, the CDR3 reads TGTGCCAGCAGTCCAGGGACAGGGGGTCATCAGCCCCAGCATTTT. This translates into CASSPGTGGHQPQHF.

The rearrangement links TRBV7-2 to TRBJ1-4; D gene unclear. The CDR3 spans 14 residues. V lost 5 bases and J 3 bases, leaving 10 bases between the germline ends. Germline V gene data show CDR1 as SGHTA and CDR2 as FQGNSA. The CDR3 loop is CASSEQSPNEKLFF. CDR3 nucleotide sequence: TGTGCCAGCAGCGAACAGTCTCCTAATGAAAAACTGTTTTTT.

The chain uses TRBV3-1 and TRBJ1-4; D is unresolved. Germline loops: CDR1 LGHDT, CDR2 YNNKEL (reference sequence). V was trimmed by 1 base and J by 8 bases, leaving 11 bases between them. The CDR3 sequence is 14 residues long. This CDR3 is CASSQVRSAEKLFF. The DNA for the CDR3 is TGTGCCAGCAGCCAAGTACGGTCGGCCGAAAAACTGTTTTTT.